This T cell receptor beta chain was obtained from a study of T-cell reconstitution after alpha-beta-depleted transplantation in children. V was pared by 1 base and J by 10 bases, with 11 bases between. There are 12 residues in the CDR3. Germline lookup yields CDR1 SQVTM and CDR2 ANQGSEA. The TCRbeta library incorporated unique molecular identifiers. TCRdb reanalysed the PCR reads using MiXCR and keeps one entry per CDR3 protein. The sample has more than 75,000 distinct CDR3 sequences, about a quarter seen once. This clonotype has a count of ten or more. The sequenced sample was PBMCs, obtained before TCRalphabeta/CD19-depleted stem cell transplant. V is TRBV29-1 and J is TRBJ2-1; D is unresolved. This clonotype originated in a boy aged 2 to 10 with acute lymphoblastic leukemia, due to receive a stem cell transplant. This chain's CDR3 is CSVEVVRQEQFF. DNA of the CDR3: TGCAGCGTTGAAGTAGTAAGGCAAGAGCAGTTCTTC.